This T cell receptor (beta chain) was sequenced for a study of CD8 T cells in Susac syndrome. An amount of RNA that ranged from roughly 0.45 to 1 ug was reverse transcribed with random hexamers. TCRdb reprocessed the immunoSEQ multiplex PCR reads with MiXCR, giving one entry per CDR3 protein. This table has around 200,000 distinct CDR3 sequences, approximately 90% appearing once. Negative isolation was applied to CD8+ and CD4+ T cells, and FACS enrichment was applied to TEMRA cells. The specimen was CD8+ T cells from PBMCs. This receptor was identified in a human donor with multiple sclerosis.

Here the CDR3 reads CASSPGASGRASLPEQYF. The CDR3 DNA reads as TGTGCCAGCAGCCCGGGAGCTAGCGGGAGGGCCTCCCTCCCCGAGCAGTACTTC. The rearrangement joins TRBV7-2 to TRBJ2-7; 12 bases line up with TRBD2. CDR3 length equals 18 residues. With V trimmed by 5 bases and J by 6 bases, 17 bases remained unmatched. CDR1 and CDR2 from the germline V gene are SGHTA and FQGNSA.